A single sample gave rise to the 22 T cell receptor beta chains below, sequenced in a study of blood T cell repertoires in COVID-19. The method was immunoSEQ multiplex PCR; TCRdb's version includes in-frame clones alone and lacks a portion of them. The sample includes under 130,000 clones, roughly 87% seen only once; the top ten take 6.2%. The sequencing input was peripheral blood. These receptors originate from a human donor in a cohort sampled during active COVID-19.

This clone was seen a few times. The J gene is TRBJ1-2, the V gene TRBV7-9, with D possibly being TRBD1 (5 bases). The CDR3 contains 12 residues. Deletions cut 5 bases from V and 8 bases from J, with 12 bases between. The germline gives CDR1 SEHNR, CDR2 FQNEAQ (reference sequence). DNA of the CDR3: TGTGCCAGCAGCAGCGGAGGGGTGGGCTACACCTTC. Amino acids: CASSSGGVGYTF.

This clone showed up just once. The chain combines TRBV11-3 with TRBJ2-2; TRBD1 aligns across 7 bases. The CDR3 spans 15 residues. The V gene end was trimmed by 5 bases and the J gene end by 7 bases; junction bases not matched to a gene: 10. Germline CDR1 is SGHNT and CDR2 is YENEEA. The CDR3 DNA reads TGTGCCAGCAGCCTTGGGACAGTATCCTACGGGGAGCTGTTTTTT. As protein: CASSLGTVSYGELFF.

As DNA, the CDR3 is TGTGCCAGCAGGTCGGACAGGGGGAATGAAGCTTTCTTT. It is translated as CASRSDRGNEAFF. The chain links TRBV6-5 to TRBJ1-1; 10 bases map to TRBD1. Germline values: CDR1 MNHEY, CDR2 SVGAGI. This CDR3 has 13 residues. J gave up 7 bases and V 6 bases, and 5 bases lay outside the gene matches.

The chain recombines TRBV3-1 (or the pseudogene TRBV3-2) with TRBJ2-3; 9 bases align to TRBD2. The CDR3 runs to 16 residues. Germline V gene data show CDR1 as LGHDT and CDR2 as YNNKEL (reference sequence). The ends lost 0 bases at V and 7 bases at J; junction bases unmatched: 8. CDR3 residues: CASSQDEVTSGYTQYF. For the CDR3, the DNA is TGTGCCAGCAGCCAAGATGAGGTGACTAGCGGTTATACGCAGTATTTT.

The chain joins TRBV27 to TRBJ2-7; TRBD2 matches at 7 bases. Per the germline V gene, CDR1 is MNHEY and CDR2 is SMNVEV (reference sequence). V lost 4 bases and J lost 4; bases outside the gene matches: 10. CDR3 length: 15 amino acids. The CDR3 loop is CASSSPPGLYYEQYF. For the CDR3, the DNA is TGTGCCAGCAGTTCTCCTCCGGGACTATATTACGAGCAGTACTTC.

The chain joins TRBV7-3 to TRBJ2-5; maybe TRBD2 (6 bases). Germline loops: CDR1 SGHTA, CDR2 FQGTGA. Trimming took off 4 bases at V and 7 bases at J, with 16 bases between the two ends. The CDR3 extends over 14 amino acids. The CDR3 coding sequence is TGTGCCAGCAGCTACCTCGCGGGGTCAGGGACCCAGTACTTC. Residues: CASSYLAGSGTQYF.

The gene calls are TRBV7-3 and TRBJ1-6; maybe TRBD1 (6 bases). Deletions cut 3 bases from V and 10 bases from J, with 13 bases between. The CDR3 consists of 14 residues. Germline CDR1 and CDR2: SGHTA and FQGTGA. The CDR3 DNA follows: TGTGCCAGCAGCTTGGACAGTTGGGGGTCACCCCTCCACTTT. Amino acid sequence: CASSLDSWGSPLHF.

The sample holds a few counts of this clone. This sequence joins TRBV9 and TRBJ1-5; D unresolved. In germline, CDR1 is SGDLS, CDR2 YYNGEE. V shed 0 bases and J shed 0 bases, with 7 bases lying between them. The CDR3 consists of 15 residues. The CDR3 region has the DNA TGTGCCAGCAGCGTAGGGGCCAGTAGCAATCAGCCCCAGCATTTT. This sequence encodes CASSVGASSNQPQHF.

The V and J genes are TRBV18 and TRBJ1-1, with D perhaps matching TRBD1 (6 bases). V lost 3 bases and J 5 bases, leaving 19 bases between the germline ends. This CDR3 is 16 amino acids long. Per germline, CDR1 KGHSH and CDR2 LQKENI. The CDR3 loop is CASSPTTGSGETEAFF. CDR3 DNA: TGTGCCAGCTCACCTACTACAGGGTCCGGAGAGACTGAAGCTTTCTTT. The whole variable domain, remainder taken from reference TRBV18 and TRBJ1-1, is NAGVMQNPRHLVRRRGQEARLRCSPMKGHSHVYWYRQLPEEGLKFMVYLQKENIIDESGMPKERFSAEFPKEGPSILRIQQVVRGDSAAYFCASSPTTGSGETEAFFGQGTRLTVV.

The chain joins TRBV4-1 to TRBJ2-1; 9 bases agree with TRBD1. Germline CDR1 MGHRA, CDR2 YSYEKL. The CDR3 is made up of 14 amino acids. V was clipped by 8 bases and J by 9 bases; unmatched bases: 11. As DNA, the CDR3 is TGCGCCAGCCAACCGGGACAGGGCCCGGGTGAGCAGTTCTTC. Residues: CASQPGQGPGEQFF.

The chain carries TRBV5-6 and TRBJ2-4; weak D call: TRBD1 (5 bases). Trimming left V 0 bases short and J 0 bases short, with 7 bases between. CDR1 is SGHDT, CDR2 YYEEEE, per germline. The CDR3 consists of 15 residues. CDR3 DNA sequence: TGTGCCAGCAGCTTGGAAGGGGTAGCCAAAAACATTCAGTACTTC. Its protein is CASSLEGVAKNIQYF.

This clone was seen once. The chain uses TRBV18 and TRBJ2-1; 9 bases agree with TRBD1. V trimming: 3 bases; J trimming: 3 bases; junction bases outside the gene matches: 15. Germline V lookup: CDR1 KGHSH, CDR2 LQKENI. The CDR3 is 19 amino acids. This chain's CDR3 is CASSPIGTGPLADYNEQFF. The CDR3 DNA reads TGTGCCAGCTCACCCATTGGGACAGGGCCGCTAGCGGACTACAATGAGCAGTTCTTC.

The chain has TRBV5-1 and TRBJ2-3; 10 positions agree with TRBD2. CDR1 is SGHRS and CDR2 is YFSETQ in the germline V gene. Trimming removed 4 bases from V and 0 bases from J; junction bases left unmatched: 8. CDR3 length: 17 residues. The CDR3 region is CASSRLAGTASTDTQYF. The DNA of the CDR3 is TGCGCCAGCAGCAGACTAGCGGGTACCGCTAGCACAGATACGCAGTATTTT.

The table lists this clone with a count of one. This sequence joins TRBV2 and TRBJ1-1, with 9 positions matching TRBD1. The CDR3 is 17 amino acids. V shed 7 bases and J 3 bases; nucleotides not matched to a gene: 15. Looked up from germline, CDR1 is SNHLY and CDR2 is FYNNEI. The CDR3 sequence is CASTDEQGARGYTEAFF. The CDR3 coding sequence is TGTGCCAGCACCGATGAACAGGGGGCGAGGGGTTACACTGAAGCTTTCTTT.

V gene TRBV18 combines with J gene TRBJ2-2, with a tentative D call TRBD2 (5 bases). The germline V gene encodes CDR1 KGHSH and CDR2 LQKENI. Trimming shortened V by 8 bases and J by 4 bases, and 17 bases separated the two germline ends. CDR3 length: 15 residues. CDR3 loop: CASLRTEAATGELFF. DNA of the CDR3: TGTGCCAGCCTGCGGACGGAGGCTGCCACCGGGGAGCTGTTTTTT.

The CDR3 is CASSLAEISGGYTDTQYF. The DNA for the CDR3 is TGTGCCAGCAGCTTAGCGGAAATTAGCGGGGGTTACACAGATACGCAGTATTTT. The V and J genes are TRBV5-4 and TRBJ2-3, with 9 nucleotides matching TRBD2. The junction had 12 bases not matched to a gene; V was cut back by 2 bases and J by 2 bases. In germline, CDR1 is SGHNT, CDR2 YYREEE (reference sequence). The CDR3 loop spans 18 amino acids.

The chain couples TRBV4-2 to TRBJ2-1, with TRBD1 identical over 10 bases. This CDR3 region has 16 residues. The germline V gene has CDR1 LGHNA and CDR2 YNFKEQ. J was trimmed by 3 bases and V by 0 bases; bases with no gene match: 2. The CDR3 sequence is CASSQDRTGGYNEQFF. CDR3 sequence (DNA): TGTGCCAGCAGCCAAGACCGGACAGGGGGCTACAATGAGCAGTTCTTC.

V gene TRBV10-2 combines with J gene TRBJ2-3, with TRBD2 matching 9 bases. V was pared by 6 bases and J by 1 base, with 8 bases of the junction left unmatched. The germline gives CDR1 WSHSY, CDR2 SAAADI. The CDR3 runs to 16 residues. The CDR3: CASSISGSVGTDTQYF. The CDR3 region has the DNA TGCGCCAGCAGCATTAGCGGGAGTGTCGGCACAGATACGCAGTATTTT.

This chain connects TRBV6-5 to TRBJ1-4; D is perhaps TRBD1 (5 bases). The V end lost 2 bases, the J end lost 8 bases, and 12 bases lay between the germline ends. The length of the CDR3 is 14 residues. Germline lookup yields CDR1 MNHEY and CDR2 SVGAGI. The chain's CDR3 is CASSYGGIGEKLFF. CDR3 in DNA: TGTGCCAGCAGTTACGGGGGGATCGGCGAAAAACTGTTTTTT.

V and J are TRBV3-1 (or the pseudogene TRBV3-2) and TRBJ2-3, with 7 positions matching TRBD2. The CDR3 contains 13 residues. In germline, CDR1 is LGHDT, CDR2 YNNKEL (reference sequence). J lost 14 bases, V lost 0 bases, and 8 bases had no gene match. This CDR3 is CASSQEGLTHWYF. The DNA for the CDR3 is TGTGCCAGCAGCCAAGAGGGACTAACACACTGGTATTTT.

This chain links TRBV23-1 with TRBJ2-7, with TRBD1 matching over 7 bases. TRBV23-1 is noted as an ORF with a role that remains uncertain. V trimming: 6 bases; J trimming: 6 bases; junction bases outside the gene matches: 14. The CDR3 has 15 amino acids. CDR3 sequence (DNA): TGCGCCAGCAGCTTTCTGGGAAGACAGGGCGGCGAGCAGTACTTC. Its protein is CASSFLGRQGGEQYF.

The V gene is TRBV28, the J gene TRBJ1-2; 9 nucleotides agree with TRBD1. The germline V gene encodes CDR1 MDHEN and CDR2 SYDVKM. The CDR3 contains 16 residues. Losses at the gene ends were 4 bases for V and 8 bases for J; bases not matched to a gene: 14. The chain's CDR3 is CASSSLRRTGEEGYTF. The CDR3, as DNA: TGTGCCAGCAGTTCCTTGCGTCGGACAGGGGAGGAGGGCTACACCTTC.